Shown below are 5 T cell receptor beta chains from a single sample sequenced in a study of shared clonotypes between healthy human individuals. The assay was immunoSEQ multiplex PCR, and TCRdb's table has in-frame clones only and misses some. This table holds about 2.4 million clones, roughly 93% found once. Sequenced: naive CD4+ T cells from PBMCs. Subset described: CD45RA+ positively selected. All receptors come from a man aged 18-30 years in good health. Some clones in this sample may be carry-over from other donors' samples.

The V gene is TRBV7-9, the J gene TRBJ1-4; 8 bases align to TRBD1. The CDR3 contains 13 residues. The ends lost 10 bases at V and 8 bases at J; junction bases unmatched: 9. The germline V gene encodes CDR1 SEHNR and CDR2 FQNEAQ (reference sequence). The CDR3 DNA is TGTGCCACCCAGGGGGCCGCGCGGGAAAAACTGTTTTTT. Its protein is CATQGAAREKLFF.

This chain joins TRBV12-5 and TRBJ1-3; 8 positions agree with TRBD1. Per germline, CDR1 LGHNT and CDR2 FRNRAP. This CDR3 contains 14 residues. Trimming at V came to 7 bases and at J to 2 bases, leaving 4 bases not matched to a gene. The CDR3 sequence: CASAQGATGNTIYF. In nucleotides, the CDR3 is TGTGCTAGTGCCCAGGGGGCTACTGGAAACACCATATATTTT.

The V and J genes are TRBV7-9 and TRBJ1-3; maybe TRBD1 (5 bases). This CDR3 contains 14 residues. Germline-derived CDR1 and CDR2 are SEHNR and FQNEAQ (reference sequence). Between the trimmed V and J ends, which lost 7 bases and 0 bases, there was a span of 10 bases. In DNA, the CDR3 is TGTGCCAGCACCTCAGGGACCTCTGGAAACACCATATATTTT. The encoded protein is CASTSGTSGNTIYF.

The chain is built from TRBV2 and TRBJ2-5, with D unclear. The germline V gene encodes CDR1 SNHLY and CDR2 FYNNEI. Between the trimmed V and J ends, which lost 5 bases and 5 bases, there was a span of 9 bases. The CDR3 totals 12 residues. CDR3 DNA sequence: TGTGCCAGCAGTTGGGTCCTGGAGACCCAGTACTTC. This gives the protein CASSWVLETQYF. The full variable domain, with the rest looked up from reference TRBV2 and TRBJ2-5, is EPEVTQTPSHQVTQMGQEVILRCVPISNHLYFYWYRQILGQKVEFLVSFYNNEISEKSEIFDDQFSVERPDGSNFTLKIRSTKLEDSAMYFCASSWVLETQYFGPGTRLLVL.

The genes are TRBV10-3 and TRBJ2-3; 8 positions match TRBD1. Germline CDR1 and CDR2: ENHRY and SYGVKD. V lost 9 bases, J lost 1 base, and 0 bases stayed unmatched. This CDR3 contains 12 residues. The CDR3 sequence is CAIQGGTDTQYF. Written as DNA, the CDR3 is TGTGCCATACAGGGGGGCACAGATACGCAGTATTTT.